This TCR beta chain was found in a study of blood T cell repertoires in COVID-19. Per germline, CDR1 MNHEY and CDR2 SVGEGT. The CDR3 extends over 14 amino acids. Losses at the gene ends were 2 bases for V and 6 bases for J; bases not matched to a gene: 2. Sequencing was performed with immunoSEQ multiplex PCR; in TCRdb, only in-frame clones are kept and a portion is missing. The sample lists fewer than 450,000 clones, more than 75% occurring once. Sequenced input: PBMCs or T cells enriched from blood (not recorded which). The gene calls are TRBV6-2 or TRBV6-3 and TRBJ1-5, with TRBD1 identical over 9 bases. This receptor was taken from a woman aged 30 to 39 who had recovered from COVID-19. The CDR3 here is CASSYDRGVQPQHF. Here the CDR3 DNA reads TGTGCCAGCAGTTACGACAGGGGGGTTCAGCCCCAGCATTTT.